The 5 T cell receptor beta chains reported below all come from one sample, sequenced in a study of shared clonotypes between healthy human individuals. This table comes from immunoSEQ multiplex PCR, and its TCRdb copy is limited to in-frame clones, with some not included. The data hold around 1.1 million clones, with roughly 80% observed a single time. The sequenced material came from memory CD4+ T cells from PBMCs. The subset was: CD45RA-negative fraction. The receptors here all came from a man aged 18 to 30 in good health. Some clones in this sample may be carry-over from other donors' samples.

The rearrangement joins TRBV2 to TRBJ2-1; D remains unclear. The CDR3 spans 14 residues. Germline V gives CDR1 SNHLY, CDR2 FYNNEI. Trimming left V 7 bases short and J 4 bases short, with 14 bases between. CDR3 region: CASKSDAVYNEQFF. The CDR3 coding sequence is TGTGCCAGCAAATCTGACGCAGTTTACAATGAGCAGTTCTTC.

This chain joins TRBV5-1 and TRBJ2-3; tentatively, D is TRBD1 or TRBD2 (6 bases each). CDR1 and CDR2 from the germline V gene are SGHRS and YFSETQ. Trimming removed 7 bases from V and 6 bases from J, with 18 bases in between. This CDR3 region has 14 residues. CDR3 coding DNA: TGCGCCAGCTCCGCGGGACACCCGACGGATACGCAGTATTTT. It yields the protein CASSAGHPTDTQYF.

Points on this clone: A much larger clone differs from this one at a single base, so this may be a read error. The genes are TRBV14 and TRBJ1-2; D gene uncertain. The CDR3 runs 13 residues. Looked up from germline, CDR1 is SGHDN and CDR2 is FVKESK. V was shortened by 4 bases and J by 0 bases, with 6 bases between the two germline ends. This CDR3 is CASSLQANYGYTF. The CDR3 nucleotides read TGTGCCAGCAGCCTCCAGGCTAACTATGGCTACACCTTC.

This clone was counted only a few times. The V and J genes are TRBV10-3 and TRBJ1-1; no firm D call. V was cut by 0 bases and J by 4 bases, with 15 bases left in between. This CDR3 spans 16 amino acids. Germline loops: CDR1 ENHRY, CDR2 SYGVKD. In nucleotides, the CDR3 is TGTGCCATCAGTGAGTCGTGGGCAGTTGGGAGCACTGAAGCTTTCTTT. Amino acid sequence: CAISESWAVGSTEAFF.

This rearrangement joins TRBV28 to TRBJ2-7, with D perhaps matching TRBD1 or TRBD2 (5 bases each). V was clipped by 3 bases and J by 1 base, with 16 bases between them. This CDR3 has 16 amino acids. Germline CDR1 and CDR2: MDHEN and SYDVKM. The CDR3 DNA is TGTGCCAGCAGTTTCACGTCGAGGGGCGGATCCTACGAGCAGTACTTC. It codes for CASSFTSRGGSYEQYF.